This TCR beta chain was observed in a study of blood T cell repertoires in COVID-19 (dated by TCRdb to 2018 to 2021). In terms of the full investigation: Collaborator samples came from the United States, Italy and Spain and covered acute and convalescent phases of COVID-19. Sample metadata almost always included a de-identified subject ID, COVID-19 status, age in years and sex. The samples were drawn from the first 160 participants of the ongoing ImmuneRACE study and from over a thousand subjects provided by 6 global collaborators. Subjects who had been exposed to COVID-19, were actively infected with it, or had recovered from it provided the deeply sampled blood TCRbeta repertoires that made up the dataset. The repertoires were made available in a free public database intended to serve as a resource for research on the immune response to SARS-CoV-2. The material from the prospective study consisted of cDNA or gDNA derived from T cells, B-cell-depleted T cells, or PBMCs. Where available, HLA class I and class II types were obtained from metadata supplied by the sample provider rather than from assay-based typing.

V is pruned by 2 bases and J by 2 bases, leaving 4 bases of the junction without a gene match. Looking up the germline V gene (reference sequence) yields CDR1 GTSNPN and CDR2 SVGIG. The CDR3 runs 15 residues from the cysteine to the phenylalanine. CDR3 DNA only is kept here, 45 bases in frame from base 1. Samples from volunteer blood donors who had recovered from COVID-19 were contributed by a second Seattle source. Collaborating institutions collected whole blood in K2EDTA tubes following their own protocols. For TCRbeta analysis, collaborators shipped samples as frozen whole blood, isolated PBMCs, or DNA extracted from either of those sample types. As for this clone: What this receptor recognizes is not known. Qualities for individual bases were not recorded, and no much larger clone is one base off.

Study-level results and caveats: How much clinical and demographic metadata was included differed by source and by participant, and the metadata was provided uncurated.

The immunoSEQ Assay, a bias-controlled multiplex PCR, was used to amplify TCRbeta CDR3 regions from genomic DNA. The original methods were these. Nucleated cell counts per sample were estimated from amplification of reference gene primers within the assay. To quantify the absolute abundance of each unique TCRbeta CDR3 rearrangement, sequence reads were collapsed and filtered. For each sample, productive Simpson clonality was calculated by taking the square root of Simpson's diversity index across productive rearrangements. This immuneACCESS table, as held by TCRdb, lists in-frame sequences with V and J called but not all clones. Of the missing ones, under half trace to an unresolved V gene in checked studies; the others have no known cause. V, J and clone size are those of that table, while D and trimming were read from the DNA. This sample is represented by hundreds of thousands of clones; 85% to 90% of them were singletons. 5.5% to 8% of the sample rests with the top ten.

The chain uses TRBV30 and TRBJ2-7, with TRBD2 matching 12 junction bases. The receptor was isolated from a man in his sixties who had recovered from COVID-19. The sample taken for sequencing was peripheral blood. The DNA sequence follows: TGTGCCTGGAGTTCTGGACTAGCGGGAACCTACGAGCAGTACTTC. Its coded protein is CAWSSGLAGTYEQYF.